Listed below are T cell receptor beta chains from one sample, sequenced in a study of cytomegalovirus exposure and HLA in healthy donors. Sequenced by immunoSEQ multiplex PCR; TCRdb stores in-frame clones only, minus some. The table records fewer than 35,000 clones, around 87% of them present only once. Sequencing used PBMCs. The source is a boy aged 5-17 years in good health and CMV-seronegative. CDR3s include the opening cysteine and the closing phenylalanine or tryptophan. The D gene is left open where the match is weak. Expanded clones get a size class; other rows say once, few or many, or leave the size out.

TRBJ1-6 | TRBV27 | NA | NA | CASSFRDYSPLHF | TGTGCCAGCAGTTTTCGCGATTATTCACCCCTCCACTTT
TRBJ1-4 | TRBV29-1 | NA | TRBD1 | CSVTYTGTGFEKLFF | TGCAGCGTTACGTACACCGGGACAGGGTTTGAAAAACTGTTTTTT
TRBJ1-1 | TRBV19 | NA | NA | CASSPSQGWGTEAFF | TGTGCCAGTAGTCCTTCACAGGGCTGGGGCACTGAAGCTTTCTTT
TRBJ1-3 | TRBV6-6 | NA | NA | CASRDTGGNTIYF | TGTGCCAGCAGAGATACGGGGGGAAACACCATATATTTT
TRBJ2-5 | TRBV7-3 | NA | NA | CASSLSVQETQYF | TGCGCCAGCAGCTTATCCGTCCAAGAGACCCAGTACTTC
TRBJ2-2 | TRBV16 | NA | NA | CASSQWQQGGAGELFF | TGTGCCAGCAGCCAATGGCAACAGGGTGGCGCCGGGGAGCTGTTTTTT
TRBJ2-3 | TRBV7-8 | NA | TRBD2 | CASSLDLTSGKTDTQYF | TGTGCCAGCAGCTTAGACCTGACTAGCGGGAAAACAGATACGCAGTATTTT
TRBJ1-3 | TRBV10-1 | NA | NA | CASTPGAAVSGNTIYF | TGCGCCAGCACCCCGGGAGCGGCCGTCTCTGGAAACACCATATATTTT
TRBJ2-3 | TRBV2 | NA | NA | CASSFNPGQSSTDTQYF | TGTGCCAGCAGTTTCAACCCGGGACAATCTAGCACAGATACGCAGTATTTT
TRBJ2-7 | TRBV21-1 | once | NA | CASSKEGQGAASPYEQYF | TGTGCCAGCAGCAAAGAGGGGCAGGGGGCGGCTAGCCCCTACGAGCAGTACTTC
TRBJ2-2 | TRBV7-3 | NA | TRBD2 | CASSLSAGGTTGELFF | TGTGCCAGCAGCCTTTCGGCGGGGGGCACCACCGGGGAGCTGTTTTTT
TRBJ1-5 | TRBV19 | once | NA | CASSTLPWKSNQAQHF | TGTGCCAGTAGTACCCTCCCATGGAAAAGCAATCAGGCCCAGCATTTT
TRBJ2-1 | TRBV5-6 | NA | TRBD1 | CASRKTGTGDNEQFF | TGTGCCAGCCGCAAGACCGGGACAGGAGACAATGAGCAGTTCTTC
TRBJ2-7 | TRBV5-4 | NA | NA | CASSLDRSSYEQYF | TGTGCCAGCAGCTTGGACAGAAGCTCCTACGAGCAGTACTTC
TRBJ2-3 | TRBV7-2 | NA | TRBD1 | CASSLDRGRTDTQYF | TGTGCCAGCAGCTTAGACAGGGGGCGCACAGATACGCAGTATTTT
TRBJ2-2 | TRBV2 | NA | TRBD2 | CASTGLAGGPAGELFF | TGTGCCAGCACGGGACTAGCGGGGGGGCCCGCCGGGGAGCTGTTTTTT
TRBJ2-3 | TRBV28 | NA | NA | CASSLLSFSGSSTDTQYF | TGTGCCAGCAGTTTACTGTCCTTTAGCGGATCTAGCACAGATACGCAGTATTTT
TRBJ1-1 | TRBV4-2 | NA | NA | CASSQDRGIEAFF | TGTGCCAGCAGCCAAGATCGGGGAATAGAAGCTTTCTTT
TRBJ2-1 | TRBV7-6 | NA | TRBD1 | CASSLGQGRYNEQFF | TGTGCCAGCAGCTTGGGACAGGGGCGGTACAATGAGCAGTTCTTC
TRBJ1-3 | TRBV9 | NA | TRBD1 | CASSVTGGSGNTIYF | TGTGCCAGCAGCGTGACAGGGGGCTCTGGAAACACCATATATTTT
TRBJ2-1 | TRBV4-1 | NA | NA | CASSPKARGGALKNNEQFF | TGCGCCAGCAGCCCCAAAGCGAGGGGGGGGGCGTTAAAAAACAATGAGCAGTTCTTC
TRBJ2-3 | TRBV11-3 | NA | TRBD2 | CASSLDSRGGTDTQYF | TGTGCCAGCAGCTTAGATTCTCGGGGGGGCACAGATACGCAGTATTTT
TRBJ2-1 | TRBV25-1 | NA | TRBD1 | CASSDFWDRVNNEQFF | TGTGCCAGCAGTGATTTCTGGGACAGGGTTAACAATGAGCAGTTCTTC
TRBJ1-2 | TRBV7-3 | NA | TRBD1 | CASSTGTGGGYTF | TGTGCCAGCAGCACGGGGACAGGGGGGGGCTACACCTTC
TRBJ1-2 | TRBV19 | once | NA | CASSNGALTNYGYTF | TGTGCCAGTAGTAATGGGGCCCTAACTAACTATGGCTACACCTTC
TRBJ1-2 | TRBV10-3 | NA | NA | CAISDLTDSRYGYTF | TGTGCCATCAGTGACCTGACAGACTCCCGATATGGCTACACCTTC
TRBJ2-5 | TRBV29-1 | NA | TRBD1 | CSVEDVWTGEETQYF | TGCAGCGTTGAAGATGTATGGACAGGGGAAGAGACCCAGTACTTC
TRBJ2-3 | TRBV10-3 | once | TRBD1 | CAIRVGQALCTDTQYF | TGTGCCATCAGGGTGGGACAGGCACTCTGCACAGATACGCAGTATTTT
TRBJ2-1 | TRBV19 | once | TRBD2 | CASSRTSGEPYNEQFF | TGTGCCAGTAGTAGGACTAGCGGGGAGCCTTACAATGAGCAGTTCTTC
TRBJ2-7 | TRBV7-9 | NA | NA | CASSRPAGEQYF | TGTGCCAGCAGCCGACCCGCCGGGGAGCAGTACTTC
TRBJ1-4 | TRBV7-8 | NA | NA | CASSLVESNEKLFF | TGTGCCAGCAGCTTAGTGGAGTCTAATGAAAAACTGTTTTTT
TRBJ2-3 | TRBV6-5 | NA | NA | CASSYRRTDTQYF | TGTGCCAGCAGTTACCGTCGGACAGATACGCAGTATTTT
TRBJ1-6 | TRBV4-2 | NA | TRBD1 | CASSQDGQGDSPLHF | TGTGCCAGCAGCCAAGATGGACAGGGGGATTCACCCCTCCACTTT
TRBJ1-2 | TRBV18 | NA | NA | CASSPILAGNYGYTF | TGTGCCAGCTCACCAATTCTAGCAGGCAACTATGGCTACACCTTC
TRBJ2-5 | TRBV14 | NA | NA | CASSQERLTVGRGTQYF | TGTGCCAGCAGCCAAGAAAGGCTGACAGTGGGCCGTGGGACCCAGTACTTC
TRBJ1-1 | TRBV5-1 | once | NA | CASSLNGVPRTEAFF | TGCGCCAGCAGCTTGAACGGGGTGCCGAGGACTGAAGCTTTCTTT
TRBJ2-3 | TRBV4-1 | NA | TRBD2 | CASSQDLAGTTSTDTQYF | TGCGCCAGCAGCCAAGATCTAGCGGGGACTACTAGCACAGATACGCAGTATTTT
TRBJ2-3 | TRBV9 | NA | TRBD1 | CASSLTTGDFTDTQYF | TGTGCCAGCAGCCTCACGACAGGGGACTTCACAGATACGCAGTATTTT